This is a list of T cell receptor beta chains from one sample in a study of T cells after yellow fever vaccination. In TCRdb, the 5' RACE reads were re-called with MiXCR into one record per CDR3 protein. The sample holds 250,000 to 300,000 distinct CDR3 sequences, around 4.9% seen once. The material was CD4+ T cells sorted from PBMCs, obtained on the day of the yellow fever booster vaccination. The receptors here all came from a man younger than 30 who received the YFV17D yellow fever vaccine. The CDR3 runs from the conserved cysteine through the conserved F or W. Fields, in order: V gene, D gene, J gene, clone size, CDR3 DNA, CDR3 protein. D genes are given only for firm matches. Clone size is shown for a subset of rows, as once, few, many or a class of expanded clone.

TRBV7-9	.	TRBJ2-3	many	TGTGCCAGCAGCCCCTCGGGCACAGATACGCAGTATTTT	CASSPSGTDTQYF
TRBV5-1	TRBD1	TRBJ2-3	many	TGCGCCAGCAGCTTGGAAGACAGGGTCGGGGATACGCAGTATTTT	CASSLEDRVGDTQYF
TRBV20-1	TRBD2	TRBJ2-1	.	TGCAGTGCTAGCCCGCACTTAGCGGGGGACGCCTCCAATGAGCAGTTCTTC	CSASPHLAGDASNEQFF
TRBV10-3	.	TRBJ2-1	.	TGTGCCATCAGGGGGGGCGTTTACAATGAGCAGTTCTTC	CAIRGGVYNEQFF
TRBV20-1	.	TRBJ1-1	.	TGCAGTGTGAGGGGCTTGAACACTGAAGCTTTCTTT	CSVRGLNTEAFF
TRBV12-5	TRBD2	TRBJ2-1	many	TGTGCTAGTGGTTTGAGACTAGCAGTTGGCTCCTACAATGAGCAGTTCTTC	CASGLRLAVGSYNEQFF
TRBV5-1	.	TRBJ2-1	few	TGCGCCAGCAGCGGGGGGACAGCAAACAATGAGCAGTTCTTC	CASSGGTANNEQFF
TRBV6-2/TRBV6-3	.	TRBJ1-5	few	TGTGCCAGCAGTTACGGGGCATGGAGCAATCAGCCCCAGCATTTT	CASSYGAWSNQPQHF
TRBV9	.	TRBJ2-3	few	TGTGCCAGCAGCCCAGACCTGGCCGTGGATACGCAGTATTTT	CASSPDLAVDTQYF
TRBV12-3/TRBV12-4	TRBD1	TRBJ1-1	few	TGTGCCAGCACCCAAACAGGGGGCACTGAAGCTTTCTTT	CASTQTGGTEAFF
TRBV6-1	TRBD1	TRBJ1-2	many	TGTGCCAGCAGAGCAGGACAGGTCTATGGCTACACCTTC	CASRAGQVYGYTF
TRBV7-2	.	TRBJ2-5	few	TGTGCCAGCAGCCCAGGGCCAGCCTCCGGGGAGACCCAGTACTTC	CASSPGPASGETQYF
TRBV20-1	TRBD2	TRBJ2-3	.	TGCAGTGCTAGAGATACTAGCGGGTCAGATACGCAGTATTTT	CSARDTSGSDTQYF
TRBV10-3	.	TRBJ2-5	.	TGTGCCATCAGTGGAGGCTCCAGTTCTGCAGAGACCCAGTACTTC	CAISGGSSSAETQYF
TRBV6-5	TRBD1	TRBJ1-3	few	TGTGCCAGCAGTTCGGACAGGGTACCTGGAAACACCATATATTTT	CASSSDRVPGNTIYF
TRBV7-2	TRBD1	TRBJ2-1	.	TGTGCCAGCAGCGCCAGGGGGCCGGGTAGCTACAATGAGCAGTTCTTC	CASSARGPGSYNEQFF
TRBV19	.	TRBJ2-2	.	TGTGCCAGTACCACCGGGACGGCGAACACCGGGGAGCTGTTTTTT	CASTTGTANTGELFF
TRBV29-1	.	TRBJ2-7	few	TGCAGCGTTGAAACGGACGGGGGTAACGAGCAGTACTTC	CSVETDGGNEQYF